The 24 T cell receptor beta chains below all came from one sample that was sequenced in a study of blood T cell repertoires in COVID-19. Sequenced by immunoSEQ multiplex PCR; TCRdb stores in-frame clones only, minus some. The data show roughly 250,000 clones, with about 85% seen just once and about 4% held by the top ten. Input material: peripheral blood. These receptors came from a man aged 55 to 70 who had recovered from COVID-19.

The rearrangement uses TRBV5-8 and TRBJ2-5; D is possibly TRBD2 (7 bases). V shed 7 bases and J shed 5 bases, with 21 bases lying between them. The germline gives CDR1 SGHTS, CDR2 YDEGEE. The CDR3 consists of 15 residues. The CDR3 spells CASGLFGGPRETQYF. CDR3 DNA: TGTGCCAGCGGACTGTTCGGGGGGCCGAGGGAGACCCAGTACTTC.

This clone was seen more than once but under ten times. V usage is TRBV7-3 and J usage is TRBJ2-2, with D unclear. Between the trimmed V and J ends, which lost 7 bases and 0 bases, there was a span of 6 bases. The germline V gene encodes CDR1 SGHTA and CDR2 FQGTGA. CDR3 size: 13 residues. The CDR3 protein is CASNSANTGELFF. In nucleotides, the CDR3 is TGTGCCAGCAACTCCGCGAACACCGGGGAGCTGTTTTTT.

The chain has TRBV29-1 and TRBJ2-7, with TRBD1 as a possible D gene (5 bases). The V end was cut by 1 base, the J end by 2 bases, with 12 bases between. Germline CDR1 SQVTM, CDR2 ANQGSEA. The CDR3 has 14 residues. The CDR3 protein is CSVEAVDKPYEQYF. CDR3 sequence (DNA): TGCAGCGTTGAAGCCGTGGACAAACCCTACGAGCAGTACTTC.

The chain is built from TRBV9 and TRBJ2-3; 9 bases align to TRBD1. Germline CDR1 reads SGDLS; CDR2 reads YYNGEE. This CDR3 comprises 16 residues. Trimming cost V 3 bases and J 5 bases; bases outside gene matches: 10. For the CDR3, the DNA is TGTGCCAGCAGCGCTCCCCGGGACAGGGTACAAGATACGCAGTATTTT. Protein: CASSAPRDRVQDTQYF.

J is TRBJ2-5 and V is TRBV6-4; 7 nucleotides match TRBD2. Germline lookup yields CDR1 MRHNA and CDR2 SNTAGT. This CDR3 spans 13 amino acids. J gave up 1 base and V 5 bases, and 1 base lay outside the gene matches. The CDR3 reads CASSRTSQETQYF. The CDR3 region has the DNA TGTGCCAGCAGTCGGACTAGCCAAGAGACCCAGTACTTC.

The V gene is TRBV6-5, the J gene TRBJ1-1; the D is unclear. V shed 6 bases and J shed 2 bases, with 13 bases lying between them. The CDR3 loop spans 14 amino acids. Germline values: CDR1 MNHEY, CDR2 SVGAGI. The CDR3 DNA is TGTGCCAGCAGCTTACGTCGGGGAAACACTGAAGCTTTCTTT. This encodes CASSLRRGNTEAFF.

The gene calls are TRBV7-3 and TRBJ2-2; maybe TRBD2 (5 bases). The germline V gene has CDR1 SGHTA and CDR2 FQGTGA. Trimming left V 3 bases short and J 4 bases short, with 12 bases between. This CDR3 has 15 amino acids. The chain's CDR3 is CASSFPGDGTGELFF. CDR3 DNA sequence: TGTGCCAGCAGCTTTCCCGGGGATGGCACCGGGGAGCTGTTTTTT.

The V gene is TRBV19, the J gene TRBJ2-7, with D possibly TRBD1 on 6 matching bases. V was trimmed by 3 bases and J by 0 bases, leaving 15 bases between them. The CDR3 runs to 16 residues. Looked up from germline, CDR1 is LNHDA and CDR2 is SQIVND (reference sequence). The CDR3 nucleotides are TGTGCCAGTAGTATCCTCAGGGGAGAGGGCTCCTACGAGCAGTACTTC. This sequence encodes CASSILRGEGSYEQYF.

The V gene is TRBV27, the J gene TRBJ1-4; D is unresolved. Germline V CDR1 and CDR2: MNHEY, SMNVEV (reference sequence). V dropped 5 bases and J dropped 3 bases, with 7 bases sitting between them. CDR3 length: 13 residues. The CDR3 DNA reads TGTGCCAGCAGTACACCAGCTAATGAAAAACTGTTTTTT. Translating it yields CASSTPANEKLFF. The variable domain in full, with the rest retrieved from reference TRBV27 and TRBJ1-4, is EAQVTQNPRYLITVTGKKLTVTCSQNMNHEYMSWYRQDPGLGLRQIYYSMNVEVTDKGDVPEGYKVSRKEKRNFPLILESPSPNQTSLYFCASSTPANEKLFFGSGTQLSVL.

The chain has TRBV30 and TRBJ2-2; D is perhaps TRBD2 (5 bases). The CDR3 runs to 16 residues. CDR1 and CDR2 from the germline V gene are GTSNPN and SVGIG (reference sequence). V lost 0 bases and J lost 6, with 17 bases in between. Written as DNA, the CDR3 is TGTGCCTGGAGTGTTGCGTTAGCGCAAACCCCCGGGGAGCTGTTTTTT. Translating gives CAWSVALAQTPGELFF.

The chain is built from TRBV14 and TRBJ1-5; TRBD1 agrees at 7 bases. Germline CDR1 SGHDN, CDR2 FVKESK. The CDR3 extends over 14 amino acids. V was pared by 6 bases and J by 2 bases, with 4 bases of the junction left unmatched. The CDR3, as DNA: TGTGCCAGCAGTGAGACAGGGCGCAATCAGCCCCAGCATTTT. Amino acid sequence: CASSETGRNQPQHF.

The V and J genes are TRBV15 and TRBJ1-5; D is perhaps TRBD1 (6 bases). The CDR3 has 17 residues. Germline CDR1 is LNHNV and CDR2 is YYDKDF (reference sequence). V lost 2 bases and J lost 5, with 19 bases in between. DNA of the CDR3: TGTGCCACCAGCAGATCCCCAATACGGGGGGGCGATCAGCCCCAGCATTTT. Translation gives CATSRSPIRGGDQPQHF.

This clone has just one count. The chain uses TRBV5-8 and TRBJ2-2; D gene ambiguous. The V end lost 8 bases, the J end lost 1 base, and 12 bases lay between the germline ends. CDR1 SGHTS and CDR2 YDEGEE come from the germline V gene. This CDR3 spans 14 amino acids. The CDR3 protein is CARSQALNTGELFF. CDR3 coding DNA: TGTGCCAGGTCGCAGGCTTTGAACACCGGGGAGCTGTTTTTT.

The chain joins TRBV5-1 to TRBJ2-7, with D perhaps matching TRBD1 (5 bases). Trimming left V 0 bases short and J 4 bases short, with 14 bases between. Per the germline V gene, CDR1 is SGHRS and CDR2 is YFSETQ. CDR3 size: 15 residues. The chain's CDR3 is CASSLDTGSLYEQYF. In DNA form, the CDR3 reads TGCGCCAGCAGCTTGGATACAGGTAGCCTGTACGAGCAGTACTTC.

The chain combines TRBV5-4 with TRBJ2-5; 7 bases align to TRBD2. J was trimmed by 7 bases and V by 0 bases; bases with no gene match: 6. CDR3 length: 14 residues. From germline, CDR1 is SGHNT and CDR2 YYREEE (reference sequence). The CDR3 sequence: CASSLELAETTQYF. The CDR3 DNA sequence: TGTGCCAGCAGCTTGGAGCTAGCGGAGACGACCCAGTACTTC. The complete variable domain, with remaining parts taken from reference TRBV5-4 and TRBJ2-5, reads ETGVTQSPTHLIKTRGQQVTLRCSSQSGHNTVSWYQQALGQGPQFIFQYYREEENGRGNFPPRFSGLQFPNYSSELNVNALELDDSALYLCASSLELAETTQYFGPGTRLLVL.

The chain couples TRBV2 to TRBJ1-5; TRBD1 aligns across 7 bases. Germline CDR1 and CDR2: SNHLY and FYNNEI. J lost 7 bases, V lost 0 bases, and 6 bases had no gene match. The CDR3 extends over 15 amino acids. CDR3 sequence (DNA): TGTGCCAGCAGTGAAGCGGGGGCAGGGGGGCAGCCCCAGCATTTT. Translating it yields CASSEAGAGGQPQHF.

The rearrangement links TRBV7-3 to TRBJ2-4; 10 nucleotides agree with TRBD1. Germline loops: CDR1 SGHTA, CDR2 FQGTGA. CDR3 length: 18 amino acids. With V trimmed by 8 bases and J by 1 base, 14 bases remained unmatched. The CDR3 here is CASFALGQGPSAKNIQYF. The CDR3 bases are TGTGCCAGCTTCGCTTTGGGACAGGGGCCGTCGGCCAAAAACATTCAGTACTTC. The entire variable domain, with the rest obtained from reference TRBV7-3 and TRBJ2-4, is as follows: GAGVSQTPSNKVTEKGKYVELRCDPISGHTALYWYRQSLGQGPEFLIYFQGTGAADDSGLPNDRFFAVRPEGSVSTLKIQRTERGDSAVYLCASFALGQGPSAKNIQYFGAGTRLSVL.

The CDR3 here is CASSTGTGTAETQYF. CDR3 sequence (DNA): TGTGCCAGCAGCACCGGGACAGGGACTGCAGAGACCCAGTACTTC. The chain is built from TRBV7-6 and TRBJ2-5; TRBD1 matches at 9 bases. V lost 5 bases, J lost 4 bases, and 8 bases stayed unmatched. In germline, CDR1 is SGHVS, CDR2 FNYEAQ. The CDR3 runs to 15 residues.

The chain links TRBV5-6 to TRBJ2-1; maybe TRBD1 (6 bases). V was shortened by 2 bases and J by 10 bases, with 10 bases between the two germline ends. This CDR3 region has 12 residues. Germline CDR1 reads SGHDT; CDR2 reads YYEEEE. This chain's CDR3 is CASSLNRVEQFF. In DNA, the CDR3 is TGTGCCAGCAGCTTAAACAGGGTCGAGCAGTTCTTC.

The chain combines TRBV7-9 with TRBJ1-3; D is unclear. Looked up from germline, CDR1 is SEHNR and CDR2 is FQNEAQ (reference sequence). The V gene lost 1 base and the J gene lost 4 bases, with 14 bases spanning the gap. The CDR3 is 16 residues long. The CDR3: CASSLEGAGLGNTIYF. The DNA for the CDR3 is TGTGCCAGCAGCTTAGAGGGTGCGGGCCTCGGAAACACCATATATTTT.

The gene calls are TRBV7-9 and TRBJ2-1; TRBD2 might be the D (5 bases). CDR3 length equals 15 residues. CDR1 and CDR2 (germline): SEHNR, FQNEAQ (reference sequence). V lost 0 bases to trimming and J lost 9 bases, with 15 bases between them. CDR3 in amino acids: CASSLAGNTRGEQFF. CDR3 bases: TGTGCCAGCAGCTTAGCTGGTAATACCCGGGGTGAGCAGTTCTTC.

This clone appeared once. The chain has TRBV14 and TRBJ2-7; 8 bases line up with TRBD2. CDR3 size: 15 residues. The V and J ends lost 4 bases and 3 bases, in that order; junction bases with no gene match: 8. The germline CDR1 and CDR2 sequences are SGHDN and FVKESK. The CDR3 nucleotides read TGTGCCAGCAGCCCAGCGGGGGCTCCTAACTACGAGCAGTACTTC. Residues: CASSPAGAPNYEQYF.

This rearrangement joins TRBV4-2 to TRBJ1-2, with D maybe TRBD1 (5 bases). The CDR3 has 15 amino acids. The germline V gene has CDR1 LGHNA and CDR2 YNFKEQ. The V and J ends lost 4 bases and 1 base respectively, with 13 bases between them. The CDR3 protein is CASSPAYRYNYGYTF. CDR3 nucleotide sequence: TGTGCCAGCAGCCCCGCCTACAGGTATAACTATGGCTACACCTTC.

The V and J genes are TRBV5-4 and TRBJ1-2; D unclear. This CDR3 is 13 amino acids long. Germline V gene lookup returns CDR1 SGHNT and CDR2 YYREEE (reference sequence). The V end lost 0 bases, the J end lost 8 bases, and 11 bases lay between the germline ends. The CDR3 is CASSLEQPRGYTF. In DNA, the CDR3 is TGTGCCAGCAGCTTGGAACAGCCTCGGGGCTACACCTTC. The whole variable domain, remainder taken from reference TRBV5-4 and TRBJ1-2, is ETGVTQSPTHLIKTRGQQVTLRCSSQSGHNTVSWYQQALGQGPQFIFQYYREEENGRGNFPPRFSGLQFPNYSSELNVNALELDDSALYLCASSLEQPRGYTFGSGTRLTVV.